The rows below give T cell receptor beta chains drawn from one sample of a study of blood T cell repertoires in COVID-19. Clones were sequenced by immunoSEQ multiplex PCR, and TCRdb holds only the in-frame ones, with some missing. The sample lists fewer than 250,000 clones, more than 65% occurring once. Sample: PBMCs or T cells enriched from blood (not recorded which). The source of these receptors is a woman between 45 and 65 years old with acute COVID-19. Each CDR3 is given with its conserved first and last residue. Fields, in order: D gene, J gene, clone size, V gene, CDR3 protein, CDR3 DNA. A D gene is named only where the DNA matches it firmly. Expanded clones are given a class, and other clones once, few, many or no size at all.

>.|TRBJ1-1|.|TRBV7-9
CASSGQGNSPEAFF
TGTGCCAGCAGCGGACAAGGAAACTCCCCAGAAGCTTTCTTT
>.|TRBJ2-5|.|TRBV11-2
CASSFGPQETQYF
TGTGCCAGCAGCTTTGGGCCCCAAGAGACCCAGTACTTC
>TRBD2|TRBJ2-1|.|TRBV5-4
CASSFGGGLEQFF
TGTGCCAGCAGCTTCGGGGGGGGACTTGAGCAGTTCTTC
>TRBD1|TRBJ1-3|.|TRBV28
CASSSGQGLGNTIYF
TGTGCCAGCAGTTCGGGACAGGGGTTGGGAAACACCATATATTTT
>TRBD2|TRBJ2-1|.|TRBV5-1
CASSSASGGYNEQFF
TGCGCCAGCAGCTCAGCTAGCGGGGGGTACAATGAGCAGTTCTTC
>TRBD1|TRBJ2-1|.|TRBV9
CASSSQGAPNEQFF
TGTGCCAGCAGCTCTCAGGGGGCACCTAATGAGCAGTTCTTC
>TRBD2|TRBJ2-6|.|TRBV28
CASSPGGSGANVLTF
TGTGCCAGCAGTCCGGGGGGCTCTGGGGCCAACGTCCTGACTTTC
>TRBD2|TRBJ2-5|many|TRBV19
CASSTRLAGAQETQYF
TGTGCCAGTAGTACCCGTTTAGCGGGAGCACAAGAGACCCAGTACTTC
>TRBD1|TRBJ2-1|.|TRBV6-2/TRBV6-3
CASSRDSSSYNEQFF
TGTGCCAGCAGCCGGGACAGCAGCTCCTACAATGAGCAGTTCTTC
>.|TRBJ1-1|.|TRBV5-1
CASSLQGEGTEAFF
TGCGCCAGCAGCCTACAGGGAGAGGGGACTGAAGCTTTCTTT
>.|TRBJ1-1|.|TRBV7-8
CASSLTGGTEAFF
TGTGCCAGCAGCCTTACCGGGGGCACTGAAGCTTTCTTT
>.|TRBJ1-4|.|TRBV10-2
CASSGGRAEKLFF
TGCGCCAGCAGTGGGGGGAGGGCTGAAAAACTGTTTTTT
>.|TRBJ1-1|few|TRBV5-6
CASSSGGGNTEAFF
TGTGCCAGCAGCTCCGGAGGCGGGAACACTGAAGCTTTCTTT
>TRBD2|TRBJ2-3|.|TRBV6-1
CASSDPAGGSTDTQYF
TGTGCCAGCAGTGACCCCGCGGGGGGTTCCACAGATACGCAGTATTTT
>.|TRBJ1-5|once|TRBV19
CASSTLPPLGGQPQHF
TGTGCCAGTAGTACTCTCCCCCCCCTGGGGGGTCAGCCCCAGCATTTT
>.|TRBJ1-5|once|TRBV2
CASSTGRRGQPQHF
TGTGCCAGCAGCACGGGACGGCGGGGTCAGCCCCAGCATTTT
>TRBD1|TRBJ1-1|.|TRBV6-5
CASGRTGGVTEAFF
TGTGCCAGCGGACGGACAGGGGGAGTGACTGAAGCTTTCTTT
>TRBD1|TRBJ1-4|.|TRBV24-1
CATSDPQGAASEKLFF
TGTGCCACCAGTGACCCTCAGGGGGCGGCCAGTGAAAAACTGTTTTTT
>.|TRBJ2-3|once|TRBV19
CASSKGRGTDTQYF
TGTGCCAGTAGTAAGGGGCGCGGTACAGATACGCAGTATTTT
>.|TRBJ1-2|few|TRBV28
CASSSRTAYGYTF
TGTGCCAGCAGTTCTCGGACAGCCTATGGCTACACCTTC
>TRBD1|TRBJ2-4|once|TRBV27
CASSPKMSGTGIVKNIQYF
TGTGCCAGCAGTCCGAAAATGTCCGGGACAGGGATCGTCAAAAACATTCAGTACTTC
>.|TRBJ1-1|few|TRBV19
CASSRGPQLNTEAFF
TGTGCCAGTAGTAGGGGCCCGCAACTGAACACTGAAGCTTTCTTT
>.|TRBJ2-1|.|TRBV19
CASSIRERGSYNEQFF
TGTGCCAGTAGTATTCGGGAGCGTGGCTCCTACAATGAGCAGTTCTTC
>.|TRBJ1-2|.|TRBV28
CASRVPAGTLGAYGYTF
TGTGCCAGCAGAGTTCCCGCCGGGACTTTAGGGGCCTATGGCTACACCTTC
>TRBD1|TRBJ1-2|.|TRBV6-1
CASSDPRAGGDSYGYTF
TGTGCCAGCAGTGATCCCAGGGCAGGGGGCGATAGCTATGGCTACACCTTC
>TRBD1|TRBJ1-2|.|TRBV4-1
CASSHAVGTDYYGYTF
TGCGCCAGCAGCCACGCCGTTGGGACAGACTACTATGGCTACACCTTC
>TRBD2|TRBJ2-4|.|TRBV28
CASSLVTSGGLNIQYF
TGTGCCAGCAGTTTAGTGACTAGCGGGGGCCTCAACATTCAGTACTTC
>.|TRBJ1-2|few|TRBV2
CASRPRAGYGYTF
TGTGCCAGCCGGCCACGGGCGGGCTATGGCTACACCTTC
>.|TRBJ1-2|.|TRBV5-1
CASSGGLPYGYTF
TGCGCCAGCAGCGGGGGACTGCCCTATGGCTACACCTTC
>TRBD2|TRBJ2-2|.|TRBV9
CASSVEAGGYTGELFF
TGTGCCAGCAGCGTAGAAGCGGGGGGGTACACCGGGGAGCTGTTTTTT
>.|TRBJ2-5|.|TRBV5-5
CASSLGTDLETQYF
TGTGCCAGCAGCTTGGGGACAGACTTGGAGACCCAGTACTTC
>.|TRBJ1-2|.|TRBV28
CASSYRDWGGAGYTF
TGTGCCAGCAGTTATCGGGACTGGGGGGGGGCTGGCTACACCTTC
>.|TRBJ1-1|.|TRBV5-4
CASSSQEGRTNTEAFF
TGTGCCAGCAGCTCCCAAGAGGGTCGGACGAACACTGAAGCTTTCTTT
>.|TRBJ1-1|.|TRBV11-1
CASSLYLQVVQTEAFF
TGTGCCAGCAGCTTATATTTACAGGTGGTTCAGACTGAAGCTTTCTTT
>.|TRBJ2-5|few|TRBV9
CASSSSASPAGGTQYF
TGTGCCAGCAGCTCCAGCGCCAGTCCGGCGGGCGGGACCCAGTACTTC
>.|TRBJ1-1|.|TRBV5-1
CASSPQQGGSAFF
TGCGCCAGCAGCCCTCAACAGGGTGGGAGTGCTTTCTTT
>.|TRBJ2-1|.|TRBV19
CASSIPRSHSYNEQFF
TGTGCCAGTAGTATCCCAAGAAGCCACTCCTACAATGAGCAGTTCTTC
>TRBD1|TRBJ1-2|.|TRBV19
CASSQTGDPHYGYTF
TGTGCCAGTAGTCAGACAGGGGACCCACACTATGGCTACACCTTC
>.|TRBJ1-3|few|TRBV5-1
CASSTGHRTSGNTIYF
TGCGCCAGCAGCACTGGACACCGGACCTCTGGAAACACCATATATTTT
>TRBD1|TRBJ1-5|.|TRBV29-1
CSVLTGARNQPQHF
TGCAGCGTCCTGACAGGGGCAAGAAATCAGCCCCAGCATTTT
>TRBD2|TRBJ2-3|.|TRBV6-5
CASAPSSGGSDTQYF
TGTGCCAGCGCCCCCTCTAGCGGGGGTTCCGATACGCAGTATTTT
>TRBD1|TRBJ1-2|few|TRBV3-1/TRBV3-2
CASSLQGAEGYTF
TGTGCCAGCAGCTTACAGGGGGCGGAGGGCTACACCTTC
>.|TRBJ1-3|.|TRBV19
CASMSGVSGNTIYF
TGTGCCTCTATGTCGGGGGTCTCTGGAAACACCATATATTTT
>TRBD1|TRBJ2-3|.|TRBV11-2
CASSLLQPGQGARDTQYF
TGTGCCAGCAGCTTACTTCAACCGGGACAGGGGGCGCGCGATACGCAGTATTTT
>.|TRBJ1-6|.|TRBV19
CASSMAGAITPLHF
TGTGCCAGTAGTATGGCGGGGGCAATTACACCCCTCCACTTT
>TRBD1|TRBJ1-3|.|TRBV6-5
CASSYSQGAEGNTIYF
TGTGCCAGCAGTTACTCACAGGGGGCGGAGGGAAACACCATATATTTT
>.|TRBJ1-2|.|TRBV20-1
CSAPGWYGYTF
TGCAGTGCCCCCGGGTGGTATGGCTACACCTTC
>.|TRBJ1-2|.|TRBV28
CASSLGQGLYGYTF
TGTGCCAGCAGTTTAGGGCAGGGCCTCTATGGCTACACCTTC
>TRBD1|TRBJ1-3|.|TRBV5-8
CASSEGQLGNTIYF
TGTGCCAGCAGCGAGGGACAGCTTGGAAACACCATATATTTT
>.|TRBJ2-1|.|TRBV11-3
CASSLEGGAGNEQFF
TGTGCCAGCAGCTTGGAGGGGGGGGCCGGGAATGAGCAGTTCTTC
>TRBD1|TRBJ1-2|few|TRBV5-4
CASSLHRGTGENGYTF
TGTGCCAGCAGCTTACACCGCGGGACAGGGGAAAATGGCTACACCTTC
>TRBD1|TRBJ1-4|.|TRBV11-2
CASTTTGTVNEKLFF
TGTGCCAGCACCACGACCGGGACAGTTAATGAAAAACTGTTTTTT
>TRBD1|TRBJ2-1|.|TRBV19
CASSRGQGSNEQFF
TGTGCCAGTAGTAGGGGACAGGGGTCCAATGAGCAGTTCTTC
>TRBD2|TRBJ2-1|.|TRBV2
CASGTSGSYNEQFF
TGTGCCAGCGGAACTAGCGGCTCCTACAATGAGCAGTTCTTC
>.|TRBJ2-5|few|TRBV6-6
CASSGAGVGKETQYF
TGTGCCAGCAGTGGCGCAGGGGTGGGGAAAGAGACCCAGTACTTC